This section outlines one T cell receptor (beta chain) sequence together with its context. These data are taken from a study of control samples from healthy donors and cancer patients. Sequenced by immunoSEQ multiplex PCR; TCRdb stores in-frame clones only, minus some. The sample records some 79,000 clones, more than 85% being singletons. This CDR3 has 12 residues. Trimming removed 3 bases from V and 10 bases from J, with 12 bases in between. This sequence joins TRBV12-3 or TRBV12-4 and TRBJ1-1, with no clear D. This clonotype originated in a woman aged 50 to 65 in good health. The sample comprised blood. In DNA form, the CDR3 reads TGTGCCAGCAGTTTGGAGCCCAAAAGAGCTTTCTTT. Encoded protein: CASSLEPKRAFF.